The rows below give T cell receptor beta chains drawn from one sample of a study of shared clonotypes between healthy human individuals. Method: immunoSEQ multiplex PCR; TCRdb's copy keeps in-frame clones and lacks some. The data show about 500,000 clones, with 60% to 80% seen just once and 12% held by the top ten. The sequenced sample was PBMCs. The receptor set was obtained from a woman aged 40 to 50 in good health. Some clones in this sample may be carry-over from other donors' samples. CDR3s include the opening cysteine and the closing phenylalanine or tryptophan. D genes are given only for firm matches. Where a row states a size, it is once, few, many or the class of an expanded clone; other rows omit it.

clone size: few
D gene: NA
V gene: TRBV6-1
J gene: TRBJ1-5
CDR3 DNA: TGTGCCAGCAGTGAACAATGGGCAGGGCACAATCAGCCCCAGCATTTT
CDR3 protein: CASSEQWAGHNQPQHF

clone size: NA
D gene: NA
V gene: TRBV2
J gene: TRBJ2-5
CDR3 DNA: TGTGCCAGCAGTCTAGGCGGAGGGAGAGCCCAAGAGACCCAGTACTTC
CDR3 protein: CASSLGGGRAQETQYF

clone size: NA
D gene: NA
V gene: TRBV19
J gene: TRBJ2-3
CDR3 DNA: TGTGCCAGTAATTCGGCAGGGACCCCTCCACCGGGGGATACGCAGTATTTT
CDR3 protein: CASNSAGTPPPGDTQYF

clone size: few
D gene: NA
V gene: TRBV18
J gene: TRBJ2-7
CDR3 DNA: TGTGCCAGCTCACCACCGGCAGGGTACGAGCAGTACTTC
CDR3 protein: CASSPPAGYEQYF

clone size: few
D gene: NA
V gene: TRBV5-1
J gene: TRBJ2-4
CDR3 DNA: TGCGCCAGCAGCTTTGGCGACTATAGGAGCAAAAACATTCAGTACTTC
CDR3 protein: CASSFGDYRSKNIQYF

clone size: NA
D gene: TRBD1
V gene: TRBV19
J gene: TRBJ1-2
CDR3 DNA: TGTGCCAGTAGTACAGGGGGCGCGCTGGCGACCGATGGCTACACCTTC
CDR3 protein: CASSTGGALATDGYTF

clone size: NA
D gene: TRBD1
V gene: TRBV27
J gene: TRBJ1-2
CDR3 DNA: TGTGCCAGCAGTTTATCTAGGGCAGGGGGTAACGGCTACACCTTC
CDR3 protein: CASSLSRAGGNGYTF

clone size: NA
D gene: NA
V gene: TRBV7-2
J gene: TRBJ2-3
CDR3 DNA: TGTGCCAGCAGCTTGGAGGGCCGCACAGATACGCAGTATTTT
CDR3 protein: CASSLEGRTDTQYF

clone size: NA
D gene: TRBD2
V gene: TRBV28
J gene: TRBJ2-7
CDR3 DNA: TGTGCCAGCACCTCCTGGGGACTAGCGGGTACCAACTACGAGCAGTACTTC
CDR3 protein: CASTSWGLAGTNYEQYF

clone size: NA
D gene: NA
V gene: TRBV4-1
J gene: TRBJ1-3
CDR3 DNA: TGCGCCAGCAGCCAAGATTGGGGGCTCGGAAACACCATATATTTT
CDR3 protein: CASSQDWGLGNTIYF

clone size: NA
D gene: NA
V gene: TRBV29-1
J gene: TRBJ1-1
CDR3 DNA: TGCAGCGGAGCACAGACAGCCACGAACACTGAAGCTTTCTTT
CDR3 protein: CSGAQTATNTEAFF

clone size: NA
D gene: NA
V gene: TRBV30
J gene: TRBJ2-5
CDR3 DNA: TGTGCCTGGAGACCCCTGGGGAGGCGAGAGACCCAGTACTTC
CDR3 protein: CAWRPLGRRETQYF

clone size: NA
D gene: TRBD1
V gene: TRBV5-1
J gene: TRBJ2-5
CDR3 DNA: TGCGCCAGCAGCAGGGGACAGGGGGCGGGAGAGACCCAGTACTTC
CDR3 protein: CASSRGQGAGETQYF

clone size: NA
D gene: TRBD2
V gene: TRBV7-2
J gene: TRBJ2-7
CDR3 DNA: TGTGCCAGCAGCTTGCGACTAGCGGGAGTCGGAGAGCAGTACTTC
CDR3 protein: CASSLRLAGVGEQYF

clone size: NA
D gene: NA
V gene: TRBV5-1
J gene: TRBJ1-1
CDR3 DNA: TGCGCCAGCAGGAGAGTTCAGGGAGGGCCCACTGAAGCTTTCTTT
CDR3 protein: CASRRVQGGPTEAFF

clone size: once
D gene: NA
V gene: TRBV7-2
J gene: TRBJ2-5
CDR3 DNA: TGTGCCAGCGGCAGTGGGGGAGGATACCAAGAGACCCAGTACTTC
CDR3 protein: CASGSGGGYQETQYF